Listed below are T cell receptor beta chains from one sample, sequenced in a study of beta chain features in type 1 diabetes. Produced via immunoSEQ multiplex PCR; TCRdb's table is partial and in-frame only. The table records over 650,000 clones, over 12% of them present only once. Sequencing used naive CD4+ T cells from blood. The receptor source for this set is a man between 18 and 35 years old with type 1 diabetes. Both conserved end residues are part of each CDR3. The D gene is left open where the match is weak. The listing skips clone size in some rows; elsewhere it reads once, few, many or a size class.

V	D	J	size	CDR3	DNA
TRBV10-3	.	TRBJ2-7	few	CAIRPVLLITGEQYF	TGTGCCATCAGGCCGGTTTTGTTGATAACGGGGGAGCAGTACTTC
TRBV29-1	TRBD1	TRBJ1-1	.	CSVRGQLNTEAFF	TGCAGCGTACGGGGACAGCTGAACACTGAAGCTTTCTTT
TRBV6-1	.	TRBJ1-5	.	CASSERGFGVDQPQHF	TGTGCCAGCAGTGAAAGGGGCTTCGGAGTAGATCAGCCCCAGCATTTT
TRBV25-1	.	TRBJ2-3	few	CASSEARGIYTDTQYF	TGTGCCAGCAGTGAGGCCCGGGGGATTTACACAGATACGCAGTATTTT
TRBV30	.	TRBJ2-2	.	CAWTSANTGELFF	TGTGCCTGGACTAGCGCAAACACCGGGGAGCTGTTTTTT
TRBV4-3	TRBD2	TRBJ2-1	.	CASSQDHGLAYHEQFF	TGCGCCAGCAGCCAAGATCACGGACTAGCGTATCATGAGCAGTTCTTC
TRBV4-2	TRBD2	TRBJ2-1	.	CASSPLGGGAAEEQFF	TGTGCCAGCAGCCCCCTTGGCGGGGGGGCGGCCGAGGAGCAGTTCTTC
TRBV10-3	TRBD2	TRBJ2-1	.	CAISGSSGTYNEQFF	TGTGCCATCAGTGGGTCTAGCGGTACCTACAATGAGCAGTTCTTC
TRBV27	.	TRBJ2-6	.	CASSLIVGANVLTF	TGTGCCAGCAGTTTAATCGTAGGGGCCAACGTCCTGACTTTC
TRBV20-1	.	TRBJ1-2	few	CSAVNYGYTF	TGCAGTGCCGTGAACTATGGCTACACCTTC
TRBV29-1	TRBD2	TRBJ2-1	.	CSVRLAATYNEQFF	TGCAGCGTGAGACTAGCGGCTACCTACAATGAGCAGTTCTTC
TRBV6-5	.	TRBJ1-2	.	CASTRGRANYGYTF	TGTGCCAGCACGAGGGGACGAGCTAACTATGGCTACACCTTC
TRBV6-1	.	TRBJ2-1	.	CASSVYRVPRGNEQFF	TGTGCCAGCAGTGTTTACAGGGTCCCTCGTGGCAATGAGCAGTTCTTC
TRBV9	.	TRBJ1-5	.	CASSEWGIGDQPQHF	TGTGCCAGCAGCGAGTGGGGGATTGGAGATCAGCCCCAGCATTTT
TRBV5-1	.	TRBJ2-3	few	CASSLWTENTQYF	TGCGCCAGCAGCCTCTGGACGGAGAATACGCAGTATTTT